One and the same sample provided the 29 T cell receptor beta chains below, sequenced in a study of control samples from healthy donors and cancer patients. Measured with immunoSEQ multiplex PCR; TCRdb has only the in-frame clones, and not every one. Found here are 100,000 to 150,000 clones, around 90% of them singletons; the top ten hold around 2.5%. The specimen sequenced was blood. These receptors originate from a man between 18 and 29 years old in good health.

The chain employs TRBV4-1 and TRBJ2-7, with 8 bases identical to TRBD2. The trim removed 0 bases at V and 4 bases at J, leaving 5 bases unmatched. The CDR3 covers 15 residues. Germline V lookup: CDR1 MGHRA, CDR2 YSYEKL. The CDR3, as DNA: TGCGCCAGCAGCCAAGATGAACTAGCGGATTACGAGCAGTACTTC. Amino acids: CASSQDELADYEQYF.

In nucleotides, the CDR3 is TGTGCCAGCAGCGGAACAGGGACTAGCAATCAGCCCCAGCATTTT. Amino acid sequence: CASSGTGTSNQPQHF. This sequence joins TRBV2 and TRBJ1-5, with D maybe TRBD1 (6 bases). The V and J ends lost 6 bases and 0 bases respectively, with 12 bases between them. The V gene's germline CDR1 is SNHLY and CDR2 FYNNEI. This CDR3 spans 15 amino acids.

This rearrangement joins TRBV12-5 to TRBJ1-1; D unclear. The CDR3 contains 13 residues. Germline V gene lookup returns CDR1 LGHNT and CDR2 FRNRAP. The V end was cut by 4 bases, the J end by 1 base, with 7 bases between. CDR3 in amino acids: CASGSMGNTEAFF. The CDR3 nucleotides are TGTGCTAGTGGTTCGATGGGGAACACTGAAGCTTTCTTT. Filled out from reference TRBV12-5 and TRBJ1-1, the complete variable domain reads DARVTQTPRHKVTEMGQEVTMRCQPILGHNTVFWYRQTMMQGLELLAYFRNRAPLDDSGMPKDRFSAEMPDATLATLKIQPSEPRDSAVYFCASGSMGNTEAFFGQGTRLTVV.

The gene calls are TRBV2 and TRBJ1-6; D is unclear. The V gene lost 6 bases and the J gene lost 8 bases, with 5 bases spanning the gap. This CDR3 spans 11 amino acids. Germline V gene sequence: CDR1 SNHLY, CDR2 FYNNEI. The CDR3 sequence is CASSQDSPLHF. CDR3 DNA: TGTGCCAGCAGCCAGGATTCACCCCTCCACTTT.

The genes are TRBV15 and TRBJ1-6, with 8 bases identical to TRBD1. Germline V lookup: CDR1 LNHNV, CDR2 YYDKDF (reference sequence). V trimming: 10 bases; J trimming: 7 bases; junction bases outside the gene matches: 3. The CDR3 totals 12 residues. The DNA of the CDR3 is TGTGCCATCGGGGACAGGAATTCACCCCTCCACTTT. The encoded protein is CAIGDRNSPLHF.

The V and J genes are TRBV11-1 and TRBJ2-1, with D unresolved. The CDR3 covers 16 residues. Looked up from germline, CDR1 is SGHAT and CDR2 is FQDESV (reference sequence). The V and J ends lost 1 base and 0 bases respectively, with 10 bases between them. The CDR3 DNA sequence: TGTGCCAGCAGCTTAGAGAGATCGAGCTCCTACAATGAGCAGTTCTTC. Its translation: CASSLERSSSYNEQFF.

This chain uses TRBV6-5 with TRBJ2-4; the D call may be TRBD1 or TRBD2 (5 bases each). Trimming pared 3 bases from V and 6 bases from J, leaving 15 bases between. This CDR3 contains 15 residues. CDR1 is MNHEY, CDR2 SVGAGI, per germline. The CDR3 nucleotides are TGTGCCAGCAGTTATTCCGGGACGGTGGGAAACATTCAGTACTTC. It codes for CASSYSGTVGNIQYF.

The gene calls are TRBV7-8 and TRBJ2-5; D is undetermined. Trimming stripped 3 bases from V and 2 bases from J, with 10 bases between. Germline CDR1 SGHVS, CDR2 FQNEAQ. The CDR3 length is 14 residues. The CDR3: CASSFRSIQETQYF. Here the CDR3 DNA reads TGTGCCAGCAGCTTCCGGAGCATTCAAGAGACCCAGTACTTC.

The genes are TRBV6-6 and TRBJ2-1, with D uncertain. From germline, CDR1 is MNHNY and CDR2 SVGAGI (reference sequence). CDR3 size: 10 residues. Trimming took 6 bases from V and 6 from J, leaving 3 bases between them. CDR3: CASRANEQFF. CDR3 sequence (DNA): TGTGCCAGCAGGGCCAATGAGCAGTTCTTC.

The J gene is TRBJ1-1, the V gene TRBV30; D is unclear. V was trimmed by 2 bases and J by 4 bases, leaving 14 bases between them. The CDR3 is 14 residues long. The germline V gene has CDR1 GTSNPN and CDR2 SVGIG (reference sequence). CDR3 bases: TGTGCCTGGAGTTACCCAGGAGTGGCCACTGAAGCTTTCTTT. It translates to CAWSYPGVATEAFF. Looking up the rest from reference TRBV30 and TRBJ1-1 gives the full variable domain: SQTIHQWPATLVQPVGSPLSLECTVEGTSNPNLYWYRQAAGRGLQLLFYSVGIGQISSEVPQNLSASRPQDRQFILSSKKLLLSDSGFYLCAWSYPGVATEAFFGQGTRLTVV.

This clone was detected once. The genes are TRBV12-5 and TRBJ2-7; TRBD2 matches at 7 bases. CDR1 is LGHNT and CDR2 is FRNRAP in the germline V gene. Losses at the gene ends were 7 bases for V and 3 bases for J; bases not matched to a gene: 9. The length of the CDR3 is 14 residues. CDR3 residues: CASAPSGVIYEQYV. The CDR3 DNA reads as TGTGCTAGTGCCCCTAGCGGAGTAATCTACGAGCAGTACGTC.

The V and J genes are TRBV7-9 and TRBJ2-3; 7 bases line up with TRBD2. The V and J ends lost 0 bases and 2 bases, in that order; junction bases with no gene match: 2. CDR1 SEHNR and CDR2 FQNEAQ come from the germline V gene (reference sequence). This CDR3 is 15 amino acids long. CDR3 nucleotide sequence: TGTGCCAGCAGCTTAGCGGGGGGGATCACAGATACGCAGTATTTT. Amino acids: CASSLAGGITDTQYF.

The genes are TRBV5-8 and TRBJ1-2; the D is unclear. The V end lost 1 base, the J end lost 1 base, and 5 bases lay between the germline ends. Germline V gene sequence: CDR1 SGHTS, CDR2 YDEGEE. This CDR3 contains 13 residues. The CDR3 bases are TGTGCCAGCAGCTTGTTCGGTAACTATGGCTACACCTTC. Its protein product is CASSLFGNYGYTF.

The V and J genes are TRBV11-2 and TRBJ2-2, with 8 bases fitting TRBD1. The trim removed 3 bases at V and 7 bases at J, leaving 4 bases unmatched. The V gene's germline CDR1 is SGHAT and CDR2 FQNNGV. The length of the CDR3 is 14 residues. CDR3 sequence: CASSFRQGFGELFF. The CDR3 DNA reads TGTGCCAGCAGCTTCCGACAGGGGTTCGGGGAGCTGTTTTTT.

The chain combines TRBV6-4 with TRBJ1-5; 7 bases map to TRBD1. This CDR3 is 15 amino acids long. V shed 3 bases, J shed 7 bases, and the junction held 9 bases outside the gene matches. Germline V lookup: CDR1 MRHNA, CDR2 SNTAGT. The CDR3 is CASSEYRGGGQPQHF. The CDR3 nucleotides are TGTGCCAGCAGTGAGTACAGGGGTGGTGGACAGCCCCAGCATTTT.

This chain connects TRBV27 to TRBJ2-1; D is undetermined. Trimming cost V 3 bases and J 3 bases, with 9 bases left between them. Germline CDR1 is MNHEY and CDR2 is SMNVEV (reference sequence). This CDR3 has 14 amino acids. The CDR3 sequence: CASSFLGVYNEQFF. As DNA, the CDR3 is TGTGCCAGCAGTTTTCTAGGAGTCTACAATGAGCAGTTCTTC.

This chain connects TRBV11-3 to TRBJ2-5; the match to TRBD2 covers 10 bases. The V and J ends lost 5 bases and 5 bases, in that order; junction bases with no gene match: 8. This CDR3 has 15 amino acids. CDR1 and CDR2 (germline): SGHNT, YENEEA. The CDR3 reads CASSEALAGQETQYF. CDR3 coding DNA: TGTGCCAGCAGCGAGGCACTAGCGGGACAGGAGACCCAGTACTTC.

The chain uses TRBV13 and TRBJ1-1; 11 nucleotides agree with TRBD1. Per the germline V gene, CDR1 is PRHDT and CDR2 is FYEKMQ (reference sequence). This CDR3 contains 14 residues. J was trimmed by 10 bases and V by 5 bases; bases with no gene match: 9. CDR3 nucleotide sequence: TGTGCCAGCAGCAATAAGGGACAGGGGGAAACAGCTTTCTTT. This gives the protein CASSNKGQGETAFF.

The CDR3 DNA reads as TGTGCCAGCGGAAACTCTGGAAACACCATATATTTT. Protein product: CASGNSGNTIYF. This rearrangement joins TRBV12-3 or TRBV12-4 to TRBJ1-3; D remains unclear. The V and J ends lost 8 bases and 0 bases respectively, with 5 bases between them. The CDR3 runs to 12 residues.

The chain combines TRBV4-1 with TRBJ1-4, with D unclear. CDR3 length: 13 amino acids. Trimming stripped 2 bases from V and 8 bases from J, with 9 bases between. CDR1 MGHRA and CDR2 YSYEKL come from the germline V gene. CDR3 coding DNA: TGCGCCAGCAGCCAAAAAACGCAGGAAAAACTGTTTTTT. Its protein is CASSQKTQEKLFF.

The rearrangement joins TRBV6-5 to TRBJ2-7, with D hard to call. From germline, CDR1 is MNHEY and CDR2 SVGAGI. The CDR3 sequence is 13 residues long. V was pared by 5 bases and J by 3 bases, with 11 bases between. The CDR3 loop reads CASSHQNLYEQYF. The CDR3 DNA is TGTGCCAGCAGTCACCAGAACCTCTACGAGCAGTACTTC.

V is TRBV6-1 and J is TRBJ2-1; D unclear. Germline values: CDR1 MNHNS, CDR2 SASEGT. The CDR3 is made up of 14 amino acids. The ends were cut back, 2 bases at V and 4 bases at J, with 9 bases in the middle. CDR3 loop: CASSESGQYNEQFF. The CDR3 bases are TGTGCCAGCAGTGAAAGTGGCCAATACAATGAGCAGTTCTTC.

The V gene is TRBV5-5, the J gene TRBJ1-1; no definite D call. The CDR3 consists of 13 residues. Germline V gene lookup returns CDR1 SGHKS and CDR2 YYEKEE (reference sequence). The V end lost 2 bases, the J end lost 4 bases, and 9 bases lay between the germline ends. CDR3 protein: CASSLEFTTEAFF. DNA of the CDR3: TGTGCCAGCAGCTTAGAGTTTACCACTGAAGCTTTCTTT.

The chain couples TRBV11-2 to TRBJ2-1; TRBD2 agrees at 7 bases. The CDR3 runs 12 residues. Germline CDR1 and CDR2: SGHAT and FQNNGV. In DNA form, the CDR3 reads TGTGCTAGTGATAGGGGAGGGTATGAGCAGTTCTTC. Translation: CASDRGGYEQFF.

This chain joins TRBV12-5 and TRBJ1-5, with 10 bases identical to TRBD1. Per germline, CDR1 LGHNT and CDR2 FRNRAP. Losses at the gene ends were 6 bases for V and 5 bases for J; bases not matched to a gene: 1. CDR3 size: 13 residues. The CDR3 is CASGGTGDQPQHF. Written as DNA, the CDR3 is TGTGCTAGTGGGGGGACAGGGGATCAGCCCCAGCATTTT.

The chain links TRBV2 to TRBJ1-1, with 10 bases fitting TRBD1. Unmatched junction bases numbered 11, after V lost 6 bases and J lost 4 bases. In germline, CDR1 is SNHLY, CDR2 FYNNEI. The CDR3 spans 16 residues. Here the CDR3 reads CASSRQGAMGTTEAFF. The CDR3, as DNA: TGTGCCAGCAGCAGACAGGGGGCGATGGGTACCACTGAAGCTTTCTTT. The whole variable domain, filled in from reference TRBV2 and TRBJ1-1, reads EPEVTQTPSHQVTQMGQEVILRCVPISNHLYFYWYRQILGQKVEFLVSFYNNEISEKSEIFDDQFSVERPDGSNFTLKIRSTKLEDSAMYFCASSRQGAMGTTEAFFGQGTRLTVV.

The V gene is TRBV29-1, the J gene TRBJ2-2; D is unclear. Germline values: CDR1 SQVTM, CDR2 ANQGSEA. V dropped 1 base and J dropped 6 bases, with 9 bases sitting between them. CDR3 length: 13 residues. The CDR3 DNA reads as TGCAGCGTTGAAGTGTCCCGACCCGGGGAGCTGTTTTTT. This codes for CSVEVSRPGELFF.

V is TRBV19 and J is TRBJ1-5; 10 bases are shared with TRBD1. The germline CDR1 and CDR2 sequences are LNHDA and SQIVND (reference sequence). This CDR3 contains 19 residues. Trimming cost V 6 bases and J 5 bases; bases outside gene matches: 19. This CDR3 reads CASRTSKGDRGLGDQPQHF. CDR3 in DNA: TGTGCCAGTAGGACTTCGAAGGGAGACAGGGGGCTGGGGGATCAGCCCCAGCATTTT.

This rearrangement joins TRBV27 to TRBJ2-2; TRBD2 matches at 11 bases. The CDR3 loop spans 15 amino acids. V lost 7 bases, J lost 6 bases, and 7 bases stayed unmatched. Germline V gives CDR1 MNHEY, CDR2 SMNVEV (reference sequence). The CDR3 sequence: CASTTIAGGPGELFF. The CDR3 region has the DNA TGTGCCAGCACCACTATAGCGGGGGGGCCCGGGGAGCTGTTTTTT.